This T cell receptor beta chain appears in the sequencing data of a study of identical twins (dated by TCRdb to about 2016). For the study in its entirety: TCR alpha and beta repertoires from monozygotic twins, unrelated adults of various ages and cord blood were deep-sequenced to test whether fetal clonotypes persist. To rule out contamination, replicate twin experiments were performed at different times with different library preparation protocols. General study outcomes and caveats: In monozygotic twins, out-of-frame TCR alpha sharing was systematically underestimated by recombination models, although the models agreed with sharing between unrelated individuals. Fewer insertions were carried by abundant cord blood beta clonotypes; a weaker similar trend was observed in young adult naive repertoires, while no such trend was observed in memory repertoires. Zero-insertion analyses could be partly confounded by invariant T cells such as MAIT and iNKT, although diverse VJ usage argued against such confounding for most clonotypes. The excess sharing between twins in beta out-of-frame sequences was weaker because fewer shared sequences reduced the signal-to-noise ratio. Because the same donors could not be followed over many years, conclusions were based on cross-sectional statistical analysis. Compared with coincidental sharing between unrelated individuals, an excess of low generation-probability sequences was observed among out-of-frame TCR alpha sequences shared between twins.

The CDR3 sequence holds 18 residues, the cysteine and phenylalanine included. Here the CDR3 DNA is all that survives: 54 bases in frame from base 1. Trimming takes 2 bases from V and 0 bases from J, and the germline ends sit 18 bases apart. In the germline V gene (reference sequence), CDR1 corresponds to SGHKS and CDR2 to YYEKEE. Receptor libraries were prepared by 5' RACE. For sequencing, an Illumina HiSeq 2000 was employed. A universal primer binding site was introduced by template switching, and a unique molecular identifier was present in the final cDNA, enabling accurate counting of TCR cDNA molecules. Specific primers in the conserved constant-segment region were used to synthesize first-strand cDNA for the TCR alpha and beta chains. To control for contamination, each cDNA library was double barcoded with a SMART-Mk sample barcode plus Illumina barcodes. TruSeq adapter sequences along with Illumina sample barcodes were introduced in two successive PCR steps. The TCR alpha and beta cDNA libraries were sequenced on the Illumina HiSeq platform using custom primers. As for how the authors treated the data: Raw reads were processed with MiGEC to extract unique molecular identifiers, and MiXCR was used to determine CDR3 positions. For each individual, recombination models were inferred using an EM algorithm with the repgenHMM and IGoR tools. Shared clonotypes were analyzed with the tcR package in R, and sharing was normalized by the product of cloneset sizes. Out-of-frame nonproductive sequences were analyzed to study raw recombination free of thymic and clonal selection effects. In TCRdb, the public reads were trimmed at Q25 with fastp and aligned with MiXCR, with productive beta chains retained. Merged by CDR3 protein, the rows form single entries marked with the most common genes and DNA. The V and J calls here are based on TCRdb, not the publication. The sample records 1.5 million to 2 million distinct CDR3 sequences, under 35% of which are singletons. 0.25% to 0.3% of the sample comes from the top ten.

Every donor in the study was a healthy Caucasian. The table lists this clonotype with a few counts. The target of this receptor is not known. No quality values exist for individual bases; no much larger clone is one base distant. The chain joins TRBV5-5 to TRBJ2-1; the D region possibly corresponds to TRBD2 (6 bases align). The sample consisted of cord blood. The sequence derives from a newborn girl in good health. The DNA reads TGTGCCAGCAGCTTTTGGGCACTAGCTCCGAGCTCCTACAATGAGCAGTTCTTC. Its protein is CASSFWALAPSSYNEQFF.